A single sample gave rise to the 5 T cell receptor beta chains below, sequenced in a study of cytomegalovirus exposure and HLA in healthy donors. A multiplex PCR was run with 60 Vbeta primers and 13 Jbeta primers. Assay: immunoSEQ multiplex PCR; the TCRdb copy retains only in-frame clones and omits some. The table includes around 90,000 clones, less than 70% detected once. The specimen was PBMCs. Every receptor here comes from a human donor in good health.

V gene TRBV7-2 combines with J gene TRBJ1-6; weak D call: TRBD1 (6 bases). CDR1 is SGHTA, CDR2 FQGNSA, per germline. The CDR3 runs 17 residues. V gave up 0 bases and J gave up 4 bases, with 13 bases separating them. This chain's CDR3 is CASSLAIRTEYNSPLHF. The CDR3 DNA reads TGTGCCAGCAGCTTAGCGATCAGGACAGAATATAATTCACCCCTCCACTTT.

This clone was observed a few times. The gene calls are TRBV6-6 and TRBJ1-5; a weak D match, TRBD1 (5 bases). The CDR3 sequence is 16 residues long. V was cut by 2 bases and J by 1 base, with 12 bases left in between. Germline V lookup: CDR1 MNHNY, CDR2 SVGAGI (reference sequence). The CDR3 sequence is CASSYPGGGSNQPQHF. CDR3 nucleotides: TGTGCCAGCAGTTACCCGGGGGGGGGAAGCAATCAGCCCCAGCATTTT.

V and J are TRBV27 and TRBJ1-2, with 11 bases identical to TRBD1. CDR1 is MNHEY, CDR2 SMNVEV, per germline (reference sequence). V shed 6 bases, J shed 7 bases, and the junction held 4 bases outside the gene matches. The CDR3 covers 13 residues. The CDR3 DNA sequence: TGTGCCAGCAGCCGGGGACAGGGGGGTGGCTACACCTTC. This encodes CASSRGQGGGYTF.

This rearrangement joins TRBV4-1 to TRBJ2-2; D is unclear. CDR1 and CDR2 from the germline V gene are MGHRA and YSYEKL. The CDR3 is 14 residues long. The V and J ends lost 2 bases and 6 bases respectively, with 10 bases between them. The CDR3 reads CASSQPVSAGELFF. Here the CDR3 DNA reads TGCGCCAGCAGCCAACCCGTCAGCGCCGGGGAGCTGTTTTTT.

V gene TRBV20-1 combines with J gene TRBJ1-2; D is unclear. The CDR3 extends over 11 amino acids. The V end lost 3 bases, the J end lost 4 bases, and 6 bases lay between the germline ends. Germline assignment: CDR1 DFQATT and CDR2 SNEGSKA (reference sequence). The CDR3 region is CSARRGYGYTF. The CDR3 DNA sequence: TGCAGTGCTAGGCGGGGCTATGGCTACACCTTC.